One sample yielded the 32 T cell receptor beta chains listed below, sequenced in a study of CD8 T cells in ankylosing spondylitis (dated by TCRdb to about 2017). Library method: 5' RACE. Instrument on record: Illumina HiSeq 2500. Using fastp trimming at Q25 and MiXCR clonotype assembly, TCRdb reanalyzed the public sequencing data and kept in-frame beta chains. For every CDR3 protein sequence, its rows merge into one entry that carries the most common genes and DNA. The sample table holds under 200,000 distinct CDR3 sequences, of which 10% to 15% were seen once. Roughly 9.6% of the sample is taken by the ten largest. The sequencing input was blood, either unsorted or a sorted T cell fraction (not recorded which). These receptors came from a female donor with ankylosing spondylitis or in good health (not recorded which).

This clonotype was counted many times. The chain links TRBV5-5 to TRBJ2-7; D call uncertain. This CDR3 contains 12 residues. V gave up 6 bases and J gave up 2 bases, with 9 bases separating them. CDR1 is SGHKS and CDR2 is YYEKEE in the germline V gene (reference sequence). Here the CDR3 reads CASTEATYEQYF. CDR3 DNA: TGTGCCAGCACCGAGGCGACCTACGAGCAGTACTTC. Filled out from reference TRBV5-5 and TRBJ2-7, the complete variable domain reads DAGVTQSPTHLIKTRGQQVTLRCSPISGHKSVSWYQQVLGQGPQFIFQYYEKEERGRGNFPDRFSARQFPNYSSELNVNALLLGDSALYLCASTEATYEQYFGPGTRLTVT.

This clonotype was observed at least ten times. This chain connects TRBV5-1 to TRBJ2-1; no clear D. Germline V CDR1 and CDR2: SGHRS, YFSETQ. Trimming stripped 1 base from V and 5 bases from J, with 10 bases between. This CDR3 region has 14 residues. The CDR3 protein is CASSLNFDDNEQFF. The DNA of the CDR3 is TGCGCCAGCAGCTTGAACTTCGACGACAATGAGCAGTTCTTC.

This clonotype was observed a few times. The CDR3 is CASSSSQGVEKLFF. CDR3 DNA: TGTGCCAGCAGCTCATCCCAGGGGGTCGAAAAACTGTTTTTT. This chain connects TRBV7-2 to TRBJ1-4, with 7 bases that match TRBD1. After removal of 4 bases from V and 8 bases from J, the junction contained 7 bases not matched to a gene. Germline V gene data show CDR1 as SGHTA and CDR2 as FQGNSA. The CDR3 is 14 residues long.

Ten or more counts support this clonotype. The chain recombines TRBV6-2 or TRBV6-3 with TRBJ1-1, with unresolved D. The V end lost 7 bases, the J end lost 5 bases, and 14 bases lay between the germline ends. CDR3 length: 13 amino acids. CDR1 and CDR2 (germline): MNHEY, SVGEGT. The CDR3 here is CASTEPRITEAFF. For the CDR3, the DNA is TGTGCCAGCACCGAACCCAGAATTACTGAAGCTTTCTTT.

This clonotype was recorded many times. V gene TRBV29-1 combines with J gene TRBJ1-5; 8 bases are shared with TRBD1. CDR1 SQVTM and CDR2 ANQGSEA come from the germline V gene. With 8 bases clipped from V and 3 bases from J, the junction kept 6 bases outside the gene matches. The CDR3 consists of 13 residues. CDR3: CSYATGANQPQHF. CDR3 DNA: TGCAGCTACGCGACAGGGGCCAATCAGCCCCAGCATTTT.

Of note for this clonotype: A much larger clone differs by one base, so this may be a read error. CDR3 DNA: TGCGCCAGCGGCCCCCGGACTAGCGGGAGCTCCTACAATGAGCAGTTCTTC. This translates into CASGPRTSGSSYNEQFF. The rearrangement joins TRBV4-3 to TRBJ2-1; the match to TRBD2 covers 13 bases. V lost 8 bases and J lost 0; bases outside the gene matches: 7. The CDR3 has 17 amino acids. CDR1 is LGHNA and CDR2 is YSLEER in the germline V gene.

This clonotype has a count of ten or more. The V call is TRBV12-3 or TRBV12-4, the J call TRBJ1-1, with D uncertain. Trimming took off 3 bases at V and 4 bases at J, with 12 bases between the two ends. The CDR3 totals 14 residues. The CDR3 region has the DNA TGTGCCAGCAGTTTCATCTCCCCTATCACTGAAGCTTTCTTT. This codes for CASSFISPITEAFF.

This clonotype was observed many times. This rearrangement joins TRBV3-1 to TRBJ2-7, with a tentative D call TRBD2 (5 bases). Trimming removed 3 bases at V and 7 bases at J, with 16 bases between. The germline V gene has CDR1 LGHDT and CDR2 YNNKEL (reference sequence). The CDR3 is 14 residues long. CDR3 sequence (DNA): TGTGCCAGCAGCCAGCGCGGTCTAGCTCTTGAGCAGTACTTC. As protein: CASSQRGLALEQYF.

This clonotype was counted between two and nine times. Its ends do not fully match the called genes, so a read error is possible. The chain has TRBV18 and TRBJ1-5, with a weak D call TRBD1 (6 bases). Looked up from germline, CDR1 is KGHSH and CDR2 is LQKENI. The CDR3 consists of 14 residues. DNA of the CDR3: TGTGCCAGCTCACCCTACAGGGAGCCACAGCACCAGCATTTT. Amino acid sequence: CASSPYREPQHQHF.

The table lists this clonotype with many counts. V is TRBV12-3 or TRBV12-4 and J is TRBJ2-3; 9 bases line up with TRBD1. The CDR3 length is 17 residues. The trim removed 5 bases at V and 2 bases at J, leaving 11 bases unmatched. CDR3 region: CASSGPGQGFSTDTQYF. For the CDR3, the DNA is TGTGCCAGCAGTGGACCGGGACAGGGATTTTCCACAGATACGCAGTATTTT.

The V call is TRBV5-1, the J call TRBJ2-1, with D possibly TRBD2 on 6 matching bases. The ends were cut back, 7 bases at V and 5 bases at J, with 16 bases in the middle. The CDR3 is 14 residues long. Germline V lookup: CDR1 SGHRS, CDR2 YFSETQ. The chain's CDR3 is CASPTGAYHNEQFF. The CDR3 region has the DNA TGCGCCAGCCCTACGGGAGCCTACCACAATGAGCAGTTCTTC.

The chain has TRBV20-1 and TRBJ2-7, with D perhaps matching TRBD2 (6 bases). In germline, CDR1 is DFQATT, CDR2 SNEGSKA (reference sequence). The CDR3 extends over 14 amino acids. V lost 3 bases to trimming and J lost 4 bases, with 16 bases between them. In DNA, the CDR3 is TGCAGTGCTAGCGAACCACCGGGACTTTACGAGCAGTACTTC. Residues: CSASEPPGLYEQYF.

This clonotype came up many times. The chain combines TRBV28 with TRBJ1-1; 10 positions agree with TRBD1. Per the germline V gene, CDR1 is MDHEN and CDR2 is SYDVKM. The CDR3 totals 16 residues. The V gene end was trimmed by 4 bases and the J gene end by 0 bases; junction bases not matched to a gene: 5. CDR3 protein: CASSSTGTGVNTEAFF. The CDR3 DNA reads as TGTGCCAGCAGTTCCACCGGGACAGGGGTGAACACTGAAGCTTTCTTT.

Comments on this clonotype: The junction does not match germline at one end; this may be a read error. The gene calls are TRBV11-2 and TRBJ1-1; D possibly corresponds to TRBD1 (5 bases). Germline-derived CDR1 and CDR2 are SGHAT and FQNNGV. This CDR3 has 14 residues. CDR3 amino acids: CASSLVPGNPEAFF. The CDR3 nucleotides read TGTGCCAGCAGCTTAGTTCCAGGGAACCCTGAAGCTTTCTTT.

The CDR3 reads CAGETGGGYTF. DNA for the CDR3: TGTGCCGGGGAGACAGGGGGCGGCTACACCTTC. The V call is TRBV7-9, the J call TRBJ1-2, with TRBD1 matching over 10 bases. CDR3 length: 11 amino acids. CDR1 and CDR2 (germline): SEHNR, FQNEAQ (reference sequence). Trimming cost V 11 bases and J 8 bases; bases outside gene matches: 5.

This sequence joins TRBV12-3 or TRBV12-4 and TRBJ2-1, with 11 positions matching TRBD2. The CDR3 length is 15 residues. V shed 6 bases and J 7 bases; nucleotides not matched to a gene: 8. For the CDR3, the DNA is TGTGCCAGCAGCCAGCTAGCGGGAGGTGGGAATGAGCAGTTCTTC. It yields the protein CASSQLAGGGNEQFF.

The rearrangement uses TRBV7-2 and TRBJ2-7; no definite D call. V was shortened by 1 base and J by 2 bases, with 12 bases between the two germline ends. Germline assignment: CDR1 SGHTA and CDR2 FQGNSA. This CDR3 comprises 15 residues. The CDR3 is CASSLDSLLTYEQYF. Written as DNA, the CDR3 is TGTGCCAGCAGCTTAGACAGTCTTTTAACCTACGAGCAGTACTTC.

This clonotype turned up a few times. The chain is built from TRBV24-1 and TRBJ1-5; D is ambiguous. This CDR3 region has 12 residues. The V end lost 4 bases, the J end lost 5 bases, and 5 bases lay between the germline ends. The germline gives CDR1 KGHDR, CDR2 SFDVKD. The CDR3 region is CATSDTYQPQHF. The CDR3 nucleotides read TGTGCCACCAGTGACACCTATCAGCCCCAGCATTTT.

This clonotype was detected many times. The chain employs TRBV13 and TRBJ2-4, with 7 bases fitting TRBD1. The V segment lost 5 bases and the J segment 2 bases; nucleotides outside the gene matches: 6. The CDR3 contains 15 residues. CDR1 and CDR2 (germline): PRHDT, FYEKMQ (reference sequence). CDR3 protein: CASSIRTGSKNIQYF. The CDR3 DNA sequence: TGTGCCAGCAGCATAAGGACAGGCTCCAAAAACATTCAGTACTTC.

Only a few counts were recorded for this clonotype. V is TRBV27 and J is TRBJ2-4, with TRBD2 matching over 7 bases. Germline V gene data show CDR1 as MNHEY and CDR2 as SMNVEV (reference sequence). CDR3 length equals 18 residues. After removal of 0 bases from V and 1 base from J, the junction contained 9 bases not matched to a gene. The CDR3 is CASSLSGPLGGAKNIQYF. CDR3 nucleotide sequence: TGTGCCAGCAGTTTATCGGGACCCTTGGGGGGGGCCAAAAACATTCAGTACTTC.

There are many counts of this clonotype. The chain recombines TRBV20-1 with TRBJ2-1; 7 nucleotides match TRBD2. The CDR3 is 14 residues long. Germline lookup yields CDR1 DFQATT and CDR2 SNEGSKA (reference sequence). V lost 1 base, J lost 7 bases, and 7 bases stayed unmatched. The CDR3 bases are TGCAGTGCTAGAGGTGGACTAGAAGTTAATGAGCAGTTCTTC. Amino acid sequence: CSARGGLEVNEQFF.

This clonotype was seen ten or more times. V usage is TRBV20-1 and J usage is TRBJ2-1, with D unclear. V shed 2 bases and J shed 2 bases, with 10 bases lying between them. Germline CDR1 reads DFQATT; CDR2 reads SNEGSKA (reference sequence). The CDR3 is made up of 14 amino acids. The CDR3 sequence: CSARRPSAYNEQFF. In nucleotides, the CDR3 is TGCAGTGCTAGAAGACCCTCTGCCTACAATGAGCAGTTCTTC.

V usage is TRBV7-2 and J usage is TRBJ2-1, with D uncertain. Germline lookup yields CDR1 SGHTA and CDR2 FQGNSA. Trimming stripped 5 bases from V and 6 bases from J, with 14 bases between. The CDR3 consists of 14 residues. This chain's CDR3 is CASSPRTAANEQFF. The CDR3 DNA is TGTGCCAGCAGCCCCCGGACCGCGGCCAATGAGCAGTTCTTC.

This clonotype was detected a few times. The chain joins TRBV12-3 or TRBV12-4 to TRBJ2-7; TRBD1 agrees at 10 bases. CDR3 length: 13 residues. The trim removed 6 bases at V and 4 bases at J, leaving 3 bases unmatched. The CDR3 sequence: CASRTGGRYEQYF. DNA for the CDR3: TGTGCCAGCAGGACAGGGGGCAGGTACGAGCAGTACTTC.

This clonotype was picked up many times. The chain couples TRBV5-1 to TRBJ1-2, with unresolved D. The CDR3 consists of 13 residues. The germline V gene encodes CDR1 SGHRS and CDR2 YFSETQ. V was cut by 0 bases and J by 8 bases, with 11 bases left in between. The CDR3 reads CASSLERAGGYTF. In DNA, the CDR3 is TGCGCCAGCAGCTTGGAACGGGCCGGGGGCTACACCTTC.

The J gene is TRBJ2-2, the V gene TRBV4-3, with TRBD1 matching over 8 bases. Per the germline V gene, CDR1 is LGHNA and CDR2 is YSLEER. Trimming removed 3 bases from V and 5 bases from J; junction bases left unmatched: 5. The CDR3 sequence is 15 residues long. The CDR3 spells CASSQTGVSTGELFF. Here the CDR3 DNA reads TGCGCCAGCAGCCAGACAGGGGTATCGACCGGGGAGCTGTTTTTT.

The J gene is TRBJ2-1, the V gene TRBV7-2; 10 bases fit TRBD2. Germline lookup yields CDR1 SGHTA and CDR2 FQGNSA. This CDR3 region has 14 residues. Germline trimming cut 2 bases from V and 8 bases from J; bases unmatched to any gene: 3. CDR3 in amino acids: CASSLTSGIYEQFF. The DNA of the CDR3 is TGTGCCAGCAGCTTAACTAGCGGGATCTATGAGCAGTTCTTC.

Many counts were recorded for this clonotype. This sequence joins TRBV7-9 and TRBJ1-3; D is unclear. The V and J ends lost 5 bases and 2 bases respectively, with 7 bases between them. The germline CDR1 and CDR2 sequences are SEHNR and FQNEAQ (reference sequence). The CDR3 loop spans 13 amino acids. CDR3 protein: CASSTAAGNTIYF. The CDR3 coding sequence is TGTGCCAGCAGCACCGCGGCTGGAAACACCATATATTTT.

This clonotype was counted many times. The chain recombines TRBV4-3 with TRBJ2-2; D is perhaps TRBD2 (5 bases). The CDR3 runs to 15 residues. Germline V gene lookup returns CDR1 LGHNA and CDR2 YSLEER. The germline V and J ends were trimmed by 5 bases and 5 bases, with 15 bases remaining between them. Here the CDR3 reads CASSATRSGTGELFF. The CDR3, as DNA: TGCGCCAGCAGCGCTACTAGGAGTGGTACCGGGGAGCTGTTTTTT.

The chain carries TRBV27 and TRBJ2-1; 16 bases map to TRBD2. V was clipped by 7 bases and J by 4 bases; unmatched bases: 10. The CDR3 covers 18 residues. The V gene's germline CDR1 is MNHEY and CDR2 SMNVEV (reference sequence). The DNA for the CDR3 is TGTGCCAGCAATAAGGGACTAGCGGGAGGGCCTCCGTACAATGAGCAGTTCTTC. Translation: CASNKGLAGGPPYNEQFF.

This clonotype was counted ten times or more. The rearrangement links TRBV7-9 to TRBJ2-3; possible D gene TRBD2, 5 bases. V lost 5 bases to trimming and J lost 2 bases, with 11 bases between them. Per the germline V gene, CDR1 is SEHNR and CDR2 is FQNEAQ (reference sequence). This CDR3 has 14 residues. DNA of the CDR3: TGTGCCAGCAGCCGCCCGGGATACACAGATACGCAGTATTTT. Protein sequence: CASSRPGYTDTQYF.

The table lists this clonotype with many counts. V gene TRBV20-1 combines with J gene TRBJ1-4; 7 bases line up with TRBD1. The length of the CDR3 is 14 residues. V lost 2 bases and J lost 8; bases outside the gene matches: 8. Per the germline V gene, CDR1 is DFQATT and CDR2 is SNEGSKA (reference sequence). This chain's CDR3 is CSARNPGGQEKLFF. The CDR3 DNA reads TGCAGTGCTAGAAACCCAGGGGGACAGGAAAAACTGTTTTTT.